This T cell receptor beta chain is drawn from a study of CD8 T cells in ankylosing spondylitis. Notes on the study in general: Reports say disease-linked clones showed up significantly more in matched ankylosing spondylitis synovial fluid. Roughly eight highly homologous variants formed a TCR beta motif that appeared characteristic of ankylosing spondylitis blood.

This clonotype appeared many times. Its target is not known. This CDR3 is built from 15 residues. V was shortened by 2 bases and J by 5 bases, with 16 bases between the two germline ends. The germline gives CDR1 DFQATT, CDR2 SNEGSKA (reference sequence). 5'-RACE, quantitative and with molecular barcodes, yielded the TCR beta libraries. TCRdb re-called the 5' RACE reads with MiXCR, one entry per CDR3 protein. The repertoire includes under 200,000 distinct CDR3 sequences, under 15% of them detected once, and approximately 10% sits in the top ten. The J gene is TRBJ1-5, the V gene TRBV20-1; TRBD1 might be the D (6 bases). The receptor's source is a female donor with ankylosing spondylitis or in good health (not recorded which). The sequencing input was blood, either unsorted or a sorted T cell fraction (not recorded which). CDR3 nucleotides: TGCAGTGCTAGACTGATCGGGGGCACGGATCAGCCCCAGCATTTT. Residues: CSARLIGGTDQPQHF.